This T cell receptor (beta chain) emerged from a study of blood T cell repertoires in COVID-19. Study-level information: PBMCs, B-cell-depleted T cells, or T cells were the source of the cDNA or gDNA that made up the material.

Authors' methods: Reference gene primer amplification gave estimated nucleated cell counts. Here immunoSEQ multiplex PCR was the method, and the copy in TCRdb shows in-frame clones only, minus some. D and trimming were read from the DNA, whereas the V and J calls and clone size are those reported in that table. The sample has roughly 120,000 clones, less than 90% seen once. CDR1 and CDR2 from the germline V gene are KGHSH and LQKENI. The CDR3 length is 16 residues. The germline V and J ends were trimmed by 0 bases and 0 bases, with 9 bases remaining between them. Sequencing was carried out using peripheral blood. The TCR sequence derives from a man under 40 with acute or convalescent COVID-19. This chain links TRBV18 with TRBJ2-1; no clear D gene. The CDR3 spells CASSPPGWSSYNEQFF. CDR3 DNA sequence: TGTGCCAGCTCACCACCTGGCTGGAGCTCCTACAATGAGCAGTTCTTC. Variable domain in full (rest from reference TRBV18 and TRBJ2-1): NAGVMQNPRHLVRRRGQEARLRCSPMKGHSHVYWYRQLPEEGLKFMVYLQKENIIDESGMPKERFSAEFPKEGPSILRIQQVVRGDSAAYFCASSPPGWSSYNEQFFGPGTRLTVL.